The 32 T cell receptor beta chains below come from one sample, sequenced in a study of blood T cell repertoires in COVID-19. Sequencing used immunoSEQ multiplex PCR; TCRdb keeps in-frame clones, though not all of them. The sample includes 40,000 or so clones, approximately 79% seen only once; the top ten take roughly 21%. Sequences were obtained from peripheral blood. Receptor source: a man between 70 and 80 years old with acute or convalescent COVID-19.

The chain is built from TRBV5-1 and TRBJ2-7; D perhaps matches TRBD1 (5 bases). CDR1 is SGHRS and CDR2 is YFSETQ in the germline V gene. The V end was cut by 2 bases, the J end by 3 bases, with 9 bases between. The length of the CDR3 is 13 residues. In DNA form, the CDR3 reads TGCGCCAGCAGCTTACAGGACCGCTACGAGCAGTACTTC. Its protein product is CASSLQDRYEQYF.

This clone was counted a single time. The CDR3 coding sequence is TGTGCCAGTAGTATTTGGGGACAAAGCTCTGGAAACACCATATATTTT. Its protein is CASSIWGQSSGNTIYF. The J gene is TRBJ1-3, the V gene TRBV19; D might be TRBD1 (6 bases). This CDR3 is 16 amino acids long. The germline V gene encodes CDR1 LNHDA and CDR2 SQIVND (reference sequence). V dropped 3 bases and J dropped 0 bases, with 12 bases sitting between them. Full variable domain (remainder filled in from reference TRBV19 and TRBJ1-3): DGGITQSPKYLFRKEGQNVTLSCEQNLNHDAMYWYRQDPGQGLRLIYYSQIVNDFQKGDIAEGYSVSREKKESFPLTVTSAQKNPTAFYLCASSIWGQSSGNTIYFGEGSWLTVV.

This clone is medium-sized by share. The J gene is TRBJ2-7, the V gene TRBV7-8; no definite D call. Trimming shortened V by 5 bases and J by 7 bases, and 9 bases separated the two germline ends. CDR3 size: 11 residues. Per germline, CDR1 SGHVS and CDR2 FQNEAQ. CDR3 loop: CASSPEAEQYF. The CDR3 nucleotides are TGTGCCAGCAGCCCCGAGGCAGAGCAGTACTTC. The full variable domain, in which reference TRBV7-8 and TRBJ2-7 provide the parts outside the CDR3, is GAGVSQSPRYKVAKRGQDVALRCDPISGHVSLFWYQQALGQGPEFLTYFQNEAQLDKSGLPSDRFFAERPEGSVSTLKIQRTQQEDSAVYLCASSPEAEQYFGPGTRLTVT.

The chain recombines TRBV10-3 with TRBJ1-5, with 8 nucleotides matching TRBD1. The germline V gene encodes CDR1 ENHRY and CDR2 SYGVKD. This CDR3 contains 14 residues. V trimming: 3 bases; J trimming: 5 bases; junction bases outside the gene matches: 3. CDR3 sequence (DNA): TGTGCCATCAGTGACGGGACAGGATATCAGCCCCAGCATTTT. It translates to CAISDGTGYQPQHF.

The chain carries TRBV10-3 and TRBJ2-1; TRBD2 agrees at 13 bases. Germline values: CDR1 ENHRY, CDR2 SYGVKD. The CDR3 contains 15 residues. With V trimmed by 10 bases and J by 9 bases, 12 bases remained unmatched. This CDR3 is CATMLGTSGIAEQFF. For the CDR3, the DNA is TGTGCCACCATGCTAGGGACTAGCGGGATTGCTGAGCAGTTCTTC.

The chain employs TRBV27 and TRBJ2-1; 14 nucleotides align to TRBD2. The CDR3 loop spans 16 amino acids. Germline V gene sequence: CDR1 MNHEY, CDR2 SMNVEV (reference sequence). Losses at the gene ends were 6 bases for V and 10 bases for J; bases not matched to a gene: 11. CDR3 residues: CASSYLPGLAGVEQFF. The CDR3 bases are TGTGCCAGCAGCTACCTACCGGGACTAGCGGGAGTAGAGCAGTTCTTC.

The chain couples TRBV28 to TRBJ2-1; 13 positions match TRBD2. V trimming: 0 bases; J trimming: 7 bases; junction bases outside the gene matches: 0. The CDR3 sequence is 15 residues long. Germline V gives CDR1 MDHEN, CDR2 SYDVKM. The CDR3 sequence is CASSLWTSGRNEQFF. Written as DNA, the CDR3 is TGTGCCAGCAGTTTATGGACTAGCGGGAGGAATGAGCAGTTCTTC.

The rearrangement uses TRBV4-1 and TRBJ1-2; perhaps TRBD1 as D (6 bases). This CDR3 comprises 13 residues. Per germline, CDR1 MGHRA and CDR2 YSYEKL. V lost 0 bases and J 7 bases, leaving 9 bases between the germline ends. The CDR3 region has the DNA TGCGCCAGCAGCCAAGATGGCAGGGGTGGCTACACCTTC. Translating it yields CASSQDGRGGYTF.

CDR3 nucleotide sequence: TGTGCCAGCAGCTCCCGCCGGGAGATCAATGAGCAGTTCTTC. Amino acids: CASSSRREINEQFF. The V call is TRBV13, the J call TRBJ2-1; weak D call: TRBD2 (6 bases). Looked up from germline, CDR1 is PRHDT and CDR2 is FYEKMQ (reference sequence). CDR3 length equals 14 residues. The V gene lost 4 bases and the J gene lost 6 bases, with 13 bases spanning the gap.

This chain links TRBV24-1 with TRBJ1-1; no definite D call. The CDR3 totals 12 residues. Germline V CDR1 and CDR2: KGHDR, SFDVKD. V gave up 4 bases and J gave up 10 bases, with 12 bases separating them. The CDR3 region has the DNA TGTGCCACCAGTGACCAGACATCCCGAGCTTTCTTT. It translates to CATSDQTSRAFF.

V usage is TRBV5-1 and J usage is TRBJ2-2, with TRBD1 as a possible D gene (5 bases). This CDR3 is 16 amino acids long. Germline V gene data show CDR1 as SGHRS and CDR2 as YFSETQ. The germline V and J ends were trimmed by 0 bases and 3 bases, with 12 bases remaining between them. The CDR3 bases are TGCGCCAGCAGCTTGGAGCCCCAGGGTCACACCGGGGAGCTGTTTTTT. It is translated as CASSLEPQGHTGELFF.

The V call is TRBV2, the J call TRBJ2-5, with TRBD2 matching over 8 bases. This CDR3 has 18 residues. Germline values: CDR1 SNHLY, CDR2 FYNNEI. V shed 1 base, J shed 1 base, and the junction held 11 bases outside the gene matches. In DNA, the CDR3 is TGTGCCAGCAGTGAAGGCCAGCGGGAGAGTGAGGCCCAAGAGACCCAGTACTTC. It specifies CASSEGQRESEAQETQYF. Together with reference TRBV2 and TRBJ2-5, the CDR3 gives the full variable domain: EPEVTQTPSHQVTQMGQEVILRCVPISNHLYFYWYRQILGQKVEFLVSFYNNEISEKSEIFDDQFSVERPDGSNFTLKIRSTKLEDSAMYFCASSEGQRESEAQETQYFGPGTRLLVL.

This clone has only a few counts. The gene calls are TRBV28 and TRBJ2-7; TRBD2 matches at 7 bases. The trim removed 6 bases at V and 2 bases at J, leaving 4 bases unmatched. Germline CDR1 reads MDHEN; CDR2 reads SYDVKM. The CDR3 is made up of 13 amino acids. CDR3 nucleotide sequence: TGTGCCAGCAGGTCGGGACTAACCTACGAGCAGTACTTC. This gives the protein CASRSGLTYEQYF.

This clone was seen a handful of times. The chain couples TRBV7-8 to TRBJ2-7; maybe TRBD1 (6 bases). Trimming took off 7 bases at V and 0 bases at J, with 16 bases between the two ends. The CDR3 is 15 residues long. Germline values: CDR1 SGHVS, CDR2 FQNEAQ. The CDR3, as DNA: TGTGCCAGCACCCCCTACCAGGGGCCCTCCTACGAGCAGTACTTC. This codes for CASTPYQGPSYEQYF.

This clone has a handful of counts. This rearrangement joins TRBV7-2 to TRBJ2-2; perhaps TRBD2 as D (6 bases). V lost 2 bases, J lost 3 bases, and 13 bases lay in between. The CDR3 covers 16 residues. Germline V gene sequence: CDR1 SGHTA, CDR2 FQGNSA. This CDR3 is CASSLTRRADTGELFF. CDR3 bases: TGTGCCAGCAGCTTAACCCGGAGGGCCGACACCGGGGAGCTGTTTTTT.

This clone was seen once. In DNA form, the CDR3 reads TGCAGCGCATGGTCGGTGGACACCGGGGAGCTGTTTTTT. Its translation: CSAWSVDTGELFF. The chain combines TRBV29-1 with TRBJ2-2; D call uncertain. The CDR3 covers 13 residues. CDR1 SQVTM and CDR2 ANQGSEA come from the germline V gene. The V gene lost 7 bases and the J gene lost 3 bases, with 12 bases spanning the gap.

DNA for the CDR3: TGTGCCAGCAGCCCCGTCCCCCAGATCCAAGAGACCCAGTACTTC. Translation gives CASSPVPQIQETQYF. J is TRBJ2-5 and V is TRBV28, with D uncertain. Trimming pared 6 bases from V and 1 base from J, leaving 15 bases between. Germline CDR1 MDHEN, CDR2 SYDVKM. CDR3 length: 15 residues.

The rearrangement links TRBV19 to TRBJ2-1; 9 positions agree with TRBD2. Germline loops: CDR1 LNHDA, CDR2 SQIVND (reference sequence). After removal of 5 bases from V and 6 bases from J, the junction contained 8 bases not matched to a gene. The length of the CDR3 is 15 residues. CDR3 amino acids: CASSEGGRAGNEQFF. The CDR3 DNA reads TGTGCCAGTAGTGAGGGCGGGAGGGCCGGCAATGAGCAGTTCTTC.

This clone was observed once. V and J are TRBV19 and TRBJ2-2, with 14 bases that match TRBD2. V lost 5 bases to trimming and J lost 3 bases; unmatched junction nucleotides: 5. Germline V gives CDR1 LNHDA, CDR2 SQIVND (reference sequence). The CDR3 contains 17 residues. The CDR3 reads CASSPLGLAGDTGELFF. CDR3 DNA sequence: TGTGCCAGTAGTCCCTTGGGACTAGCGGGGGACACCGGGGAGCTGTTTTTT.

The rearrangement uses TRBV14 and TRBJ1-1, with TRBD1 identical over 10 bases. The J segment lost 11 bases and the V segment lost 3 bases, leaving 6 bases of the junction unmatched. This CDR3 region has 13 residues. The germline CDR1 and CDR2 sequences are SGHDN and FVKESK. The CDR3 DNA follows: TGTGCCAGCAGCCAGCGGACAGGGGGGGTGGCTTTCTTT. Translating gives CASSQRTGGVAFF.

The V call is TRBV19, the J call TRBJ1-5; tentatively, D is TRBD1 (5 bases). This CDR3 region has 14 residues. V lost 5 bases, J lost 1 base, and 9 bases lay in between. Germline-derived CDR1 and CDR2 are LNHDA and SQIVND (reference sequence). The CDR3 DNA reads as TGTGCCAGTAGTCTGGGGGGGAGCAATCAGCCCCAGCATTTT. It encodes CASSLGGSNQPQHF.

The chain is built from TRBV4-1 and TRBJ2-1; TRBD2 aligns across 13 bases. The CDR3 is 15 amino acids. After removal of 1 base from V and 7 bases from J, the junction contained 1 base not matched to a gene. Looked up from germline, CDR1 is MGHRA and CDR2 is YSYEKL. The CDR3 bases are TGCGCCAGCAGCCAAGGGACTAGCGGGAGAAATGAGCAGTTCTTC. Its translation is CASSQGTSGRNEQFF.

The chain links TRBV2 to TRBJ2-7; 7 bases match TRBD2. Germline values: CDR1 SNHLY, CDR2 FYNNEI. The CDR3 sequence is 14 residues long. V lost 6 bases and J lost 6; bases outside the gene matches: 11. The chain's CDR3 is CASRYQRGLGEQYF. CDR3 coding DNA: TGTGCCAGCAGATACCAGCGGGGTCTGGGCGAGCAGTACTTC.

As DNA, the CDR3 is TGTGCCAGCAGTTTATTGGCGGGGCAAGCGATGCAGTACTTC. Translating it yields CASSLLAGQAMQYF. V usage is TRBV28 and J usage is TRBJ2-7; maybe TRBD2 (6 bases). This CDR3 spans 14 amino acids. Germline V gene data show CDR1 as MDHEN and CDR2 as SYDVKM. The V gene lost 1 base and the J gene lost 9 bases, with 16 bases spanning the gap.

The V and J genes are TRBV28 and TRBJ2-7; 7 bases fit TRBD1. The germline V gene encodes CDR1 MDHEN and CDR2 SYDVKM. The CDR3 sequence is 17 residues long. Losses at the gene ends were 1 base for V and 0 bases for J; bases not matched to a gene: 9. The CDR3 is CASSLSLDRLSSYEQYF. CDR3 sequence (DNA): TGTGCCAGCAGTTTATCCTTGGACAGGTTGAGCTCCTACGAGCAGTACTTC.

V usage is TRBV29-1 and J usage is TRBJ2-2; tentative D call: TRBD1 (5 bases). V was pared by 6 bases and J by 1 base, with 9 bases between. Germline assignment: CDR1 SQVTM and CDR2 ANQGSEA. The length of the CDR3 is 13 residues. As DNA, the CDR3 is TGCAGCGTACAGGACGGGAACACCGGGGAGCTGTTTTTT. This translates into CSVQDGNTGELFF.

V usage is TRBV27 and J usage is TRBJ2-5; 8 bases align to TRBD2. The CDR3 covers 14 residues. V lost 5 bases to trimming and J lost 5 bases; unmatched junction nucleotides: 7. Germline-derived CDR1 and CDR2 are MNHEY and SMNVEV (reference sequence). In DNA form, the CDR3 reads TGTGCCAGCAGTCCCCGCGGGGGGCCGGAGACCCAGTACTTC. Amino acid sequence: CASSPRGGPETQYF.

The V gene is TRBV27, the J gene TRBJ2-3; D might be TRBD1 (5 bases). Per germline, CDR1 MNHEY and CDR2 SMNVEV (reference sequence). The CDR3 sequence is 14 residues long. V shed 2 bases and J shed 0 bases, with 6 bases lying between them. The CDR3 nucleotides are TGTGCCAGCAGTTTAGGGGCTAGCACAGATACGCAGTATTTT. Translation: CASSLGASTDTQYF.

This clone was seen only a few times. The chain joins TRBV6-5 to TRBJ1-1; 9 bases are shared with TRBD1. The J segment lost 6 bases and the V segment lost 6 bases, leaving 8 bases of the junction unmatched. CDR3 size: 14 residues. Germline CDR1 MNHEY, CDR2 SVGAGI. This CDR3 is CASSNRGRQSEAFF. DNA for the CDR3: TGTGCCAGCAGCAACAGGGGGCGTCAATCTGAAGCTTTCTTT.

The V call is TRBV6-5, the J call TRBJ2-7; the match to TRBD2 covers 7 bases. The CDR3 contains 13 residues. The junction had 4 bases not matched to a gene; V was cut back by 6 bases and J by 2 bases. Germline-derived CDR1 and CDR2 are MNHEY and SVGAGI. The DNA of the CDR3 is TGTGCCAGCAGGGCGGGGGTGGCCTACGAGCAGTACTTC. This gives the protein CASRAGVAYEQYF.

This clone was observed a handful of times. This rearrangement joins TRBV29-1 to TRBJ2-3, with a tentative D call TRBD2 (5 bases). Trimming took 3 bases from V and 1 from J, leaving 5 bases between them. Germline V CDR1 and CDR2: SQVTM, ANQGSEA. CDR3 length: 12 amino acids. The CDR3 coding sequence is TGCAGCGTTGACGGGGGCACAGATACGCAGTATTTT. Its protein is CSVDGGTDTQYF.

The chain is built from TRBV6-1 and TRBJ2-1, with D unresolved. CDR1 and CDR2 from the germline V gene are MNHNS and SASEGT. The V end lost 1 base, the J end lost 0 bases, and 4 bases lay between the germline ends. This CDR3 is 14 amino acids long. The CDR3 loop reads CASSEGSSYNEQFF. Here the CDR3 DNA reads TGTGCCAGCAGTGAAGGGAGCTCCTACAATGAGCAGTTCTTC.